These 7 T cell receptor beta chains came from one sample sequenced in a study of Tregs in tolerant kidney transplant recipients. TCRdb's table, derived via immunoSEQ multiplex PCR, lists solely in-frame clones and lacks some. The top ten clones hold approximately 2% of a sample with more than 25,000 clones, approximately 80% of them seen once. No antigen is known for these receptors. The sequenced sample consisted of Tregs from blood cultured with allogeneic cells. The receptor set was obtained from a human donor in good health.

In this sample, this clone turned up once. The CDR3 coding sequence is TGTGCCAGCAGCTTCGGAGGACAGGGCAAAAACATTCAGTACTTC. It yields the protein CASSFGGQGKNIQYF. This chain uses TRBV7-2 with TRBJ2-4; 8 nucleotides match TRBD1. This CDR3 is built from 15 residues. V trimming: 3 bases; J trimming: 3 bases; junction bases outside the gene matches: 4. Germline V gene sequence: CDR1 SGHTA, CDR2 FQGNSA.

The CDR3 sequence is CASSPGYSGNTIYF. DNA for the CDR3: TGTGCCAGCAGCCCCGGATACTCTGGAAACACCATATATTTT. This chain uses TRBV5-5 with TRBJ1-3; D is unclear. The V end lost 4 bases, the J end lost 0 bases, and 8 bases lay between the germline ends. Germline assignment: CDR1 SGHKS and CDR2 YYEKEE (reference sequence). This CDR3 contains 14 residues.

This chain connects TRBV4-2 to TRBJ2-3; 9 bases line up with TRBD2. CDR1 LGHNA and CDR2 YNFKEQ come from the germline V gene. With 4 bases clipped from V and 6 bases from J, the junction kept 8 bases outside the gene matches. This CDR3 has 15 amino acids. Here the CDR3 reads CASSLGGGAGDTQYF. CDR3 nucleotides: TGTGCCAGCAGCCTCGGCGGGGGGGCCGGGGATACGCAGTATTTT.

This chain links TRBV6-5 with TRBJ2-5; no clear D gene. Trimming took off 4 bases at V and 3 bases at J, with 9 bases between the two ends. The CDR3 contains 13 residues. CDR1 MNHEY and CDR2 SVGAGI come from the germline V gene. The CDR3 spells CASSSTIKETQYF. The CDR3 region has the DNA TGTGCCAGCAGTTCGACAATAAAAGAGACCCAGTACTTC.

The CDR3 loop reads CASSLSESSGGTQYF. DNA for the CDR3: TGCGCCAGCAGCTTATCAGAGTCCTCTGGGGGGACCCAGTACTTC. V and J are TRBV5-1 and TRBJ2-5; either TRBD1 or TRBD2 may fit D (5 bases each). The germline gives CDR1 SGHRS, CDR2 YFSETQ. CDR3 size: 15 residues. Trimming shortened V by 2 bases and J by 7 bases, and 18 bases separated the two germline ends. The full variable domain, rest sourced from reference TRBV5-1 and TRBJ2-5, is KAGVTQTPRYLIKTRGQQVTLSCSPISGHRSVSWYQQTPGQGLQFLFEYFSETQRNKGNFPGRFSGRQFSNSRSEMNVSTLELGDSALYLCASSLSESSGGTQYFGPGTRLLVL.

A single count supports this clone. The V gene is TRBV6-6, the J gene TRBJ2-7; 11 bases fit TRBD2. This CDR3 contains 15 residues. Germline V gene sequence: CDR1 MNHNY, CDR2 SVGAGI (reference sequence). The trim removed 6 bases at V and 0 bases at J, leaving 4 bases unmatched. In DNA form, the CDR3 reads TGTGCCAGCAGCCGGGGACTAGCGGCCTCCTACGAGCAGTACTTC. Protein product: CASSRGLAASYEQYF.

In this sample, this clone turned up once. The gene calls are TRBV5-1 and TRBJ1-3; 9 nucleotides align to TRBD1. V gave up 1 base and J gave up 4 bases; unmatched junction bases: 6. The CDR3 is made up of 16 amino acids. Per germline, CDR1 SGHRS and CDR2 YFSETQ. CDR3 bases: TGCGCCAGCAGCTTGCCACAGGGGGCGCAGGGAAACACCATATATTTT. Protein sequence: CASSLPQGAQGNTIYF.